This TCR beta chain derives from a study of molecular identifiers for immune sequencing clone quantification. A single record per CDR3 protein comes from TCRdb applying MiXCR to the PCR reads. The sample holds 460,000 or so distinct CDR3 sequences, approximately 25% seen once. This clonotype occurred many times. Naive CD8 T cell sorting was performed on the CD8+CD4-CCR7+CD45RA+ phenotype. The CDR3 covers 16 residues. V was clipped by 0 bases and J by 2 bases; unmatched bases: 7. CDR1 LGHNA and CDR2 YSLEER come from the germline V gene. The chain couples TRBV4-3 to TRBJ2-7; the match to TRBD2 covers 7 bases. The sequenced material came from naive CD8+ T cells from blood, with Jurkat cell RNA spiked in. Subset denoted: FACS-sorted CD8+CD4-CCR7+CD45RA+ naive T cells. This receptor was taken from a human donor in good health. Some libraries in this study had Jurkat cell RNA spiked in. The CDR3 nucleotides read TGCGCCAGCAGCCAAGATCGGGCTAGCGGAACCTACGAGCAGTACTTC. Translating it yields CASSQDRASGTYEQYF.